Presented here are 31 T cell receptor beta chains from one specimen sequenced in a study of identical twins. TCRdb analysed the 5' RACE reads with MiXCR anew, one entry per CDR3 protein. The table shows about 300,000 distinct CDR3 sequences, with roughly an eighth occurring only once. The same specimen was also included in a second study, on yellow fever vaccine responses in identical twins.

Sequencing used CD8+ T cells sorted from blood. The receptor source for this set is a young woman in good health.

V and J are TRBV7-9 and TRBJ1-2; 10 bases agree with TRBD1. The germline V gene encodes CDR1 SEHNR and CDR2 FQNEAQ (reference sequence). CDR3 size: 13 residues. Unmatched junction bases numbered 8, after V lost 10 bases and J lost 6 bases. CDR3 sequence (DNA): TGTGCCACCAGATCGGGGACAGGGGATGGCTACACCTTC. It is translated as CATRSGTGDGYTF.

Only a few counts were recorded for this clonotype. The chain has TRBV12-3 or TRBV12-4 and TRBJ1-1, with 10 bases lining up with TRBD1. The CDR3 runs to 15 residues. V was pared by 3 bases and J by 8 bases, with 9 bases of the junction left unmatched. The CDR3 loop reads CASSFSRTGGREAFF. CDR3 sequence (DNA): TGTGCCAGCAGTTTTTCCCGGACAGGGGGTCGGGAAGCTTTCTTT.

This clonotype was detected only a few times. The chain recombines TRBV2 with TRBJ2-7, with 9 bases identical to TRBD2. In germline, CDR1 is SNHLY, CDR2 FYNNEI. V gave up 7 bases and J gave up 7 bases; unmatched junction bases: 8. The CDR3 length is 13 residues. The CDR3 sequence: CASTVLAGGEQYF. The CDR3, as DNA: TGTGCCAGCACGGTACTAGCGGGCGGTGAGCAGTACTTC.

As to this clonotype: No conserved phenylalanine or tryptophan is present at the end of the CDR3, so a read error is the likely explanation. The CDR3 is CASSRPGSGETQYL. CDR3 DNA sequence: TGTGCCAGCAGCCGACCGGGGAGTGGAGAGACCCAGTACCTC. The chain couples TRBV28 to TRBJ2-5, with D possibly TRBD2 on 5 matching bases. Germline V gene sequence: CDR1 MDHEN, CDR2 SYDVKM. The CDR3 spans 14 residues. The germline V and J ends were trimmed by 6 bases and 4 bases, with 15 bases remaining between them.

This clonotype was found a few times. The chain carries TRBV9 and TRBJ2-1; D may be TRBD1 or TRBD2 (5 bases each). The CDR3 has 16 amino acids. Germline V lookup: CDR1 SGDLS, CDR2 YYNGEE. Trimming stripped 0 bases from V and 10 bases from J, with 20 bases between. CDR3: CASSVGGARGSSEQFF. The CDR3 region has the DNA TGTGCCAGCAGCGTAGGAGGGGCACGGGGTTCTTCGGAGCAGTTCTTC.

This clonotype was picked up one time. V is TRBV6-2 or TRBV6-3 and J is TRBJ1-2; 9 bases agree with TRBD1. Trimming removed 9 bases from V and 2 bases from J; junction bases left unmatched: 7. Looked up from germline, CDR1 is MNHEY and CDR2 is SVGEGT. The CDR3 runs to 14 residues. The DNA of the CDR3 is TGTGCCAGTACAGGGACAGGGAACAACTATGGCTACACCTTC. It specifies CASTGTGNNYGYTF.

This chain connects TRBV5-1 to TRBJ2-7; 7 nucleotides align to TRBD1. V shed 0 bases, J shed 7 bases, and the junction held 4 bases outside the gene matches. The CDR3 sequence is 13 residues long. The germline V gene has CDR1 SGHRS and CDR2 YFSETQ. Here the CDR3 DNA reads TGCGCCAGCAGCTTGGTATCACAGGGGGAGCAGTACTTC. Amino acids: CASSLVSQGEQYF.

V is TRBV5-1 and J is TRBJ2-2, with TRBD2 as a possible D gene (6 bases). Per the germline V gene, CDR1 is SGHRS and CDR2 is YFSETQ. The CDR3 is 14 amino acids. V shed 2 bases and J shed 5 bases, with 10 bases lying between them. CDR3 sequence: CASSLRAGTGELFF. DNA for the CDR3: TGCGCCAGCAGCTTAAGGGCGGGGACCGGGGAGCTGTTTTTT.

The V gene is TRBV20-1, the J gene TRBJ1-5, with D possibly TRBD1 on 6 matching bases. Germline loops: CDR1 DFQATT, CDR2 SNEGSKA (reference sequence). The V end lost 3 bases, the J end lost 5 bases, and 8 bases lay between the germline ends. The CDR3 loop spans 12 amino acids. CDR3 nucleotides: TGCAGTGCTAGGGGGGCCCATCAGCCCCAGCATTTT. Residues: CSARGAHQPQHF.

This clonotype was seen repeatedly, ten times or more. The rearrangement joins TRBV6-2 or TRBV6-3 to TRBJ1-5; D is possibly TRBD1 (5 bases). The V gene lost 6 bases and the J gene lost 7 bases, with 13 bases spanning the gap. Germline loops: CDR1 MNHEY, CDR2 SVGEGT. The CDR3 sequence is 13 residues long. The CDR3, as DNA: TGTGCCAGCAGCGGGGGGTCGCGGCAGCCCCAGCATTTT. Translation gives CASSGGSRQPQHF.

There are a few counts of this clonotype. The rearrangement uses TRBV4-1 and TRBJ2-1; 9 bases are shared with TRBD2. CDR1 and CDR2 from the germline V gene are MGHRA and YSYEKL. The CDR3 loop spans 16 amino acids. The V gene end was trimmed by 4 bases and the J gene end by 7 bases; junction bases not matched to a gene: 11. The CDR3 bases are TGCGCCAGCAGCCTGCCAGGGACGGGACTAGCAAATGAGCAGTTCTTC. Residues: CASSLPGTGLANEQFF.

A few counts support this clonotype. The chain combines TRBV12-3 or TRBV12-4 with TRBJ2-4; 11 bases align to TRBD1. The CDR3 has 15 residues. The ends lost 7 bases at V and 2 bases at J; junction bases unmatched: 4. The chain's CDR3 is CASTGQGASKNIQYF. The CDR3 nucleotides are TGTGCCAGCACCGGACAGGGGGCCTCCAAAAACATTCAGTACTTC.

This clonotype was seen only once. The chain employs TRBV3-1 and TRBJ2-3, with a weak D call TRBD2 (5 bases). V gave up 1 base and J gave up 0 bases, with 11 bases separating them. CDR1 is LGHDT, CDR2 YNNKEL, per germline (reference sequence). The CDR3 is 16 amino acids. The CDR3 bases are TGTGCCAGCAGCCAAGCTCCAGCGGAGAGCACAGATACGCAGTATTTT. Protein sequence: CASSQAPAESTDTQYF.

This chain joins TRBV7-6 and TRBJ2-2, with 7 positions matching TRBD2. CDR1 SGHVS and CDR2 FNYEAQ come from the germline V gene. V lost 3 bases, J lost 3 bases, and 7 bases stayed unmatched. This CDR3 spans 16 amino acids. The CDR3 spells CASSFPGGTDTGELFF. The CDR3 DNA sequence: TGTGCCAGCAGCTTTCCCGGGGGGACTGACACCGGGGAGCTGTTTTTT.

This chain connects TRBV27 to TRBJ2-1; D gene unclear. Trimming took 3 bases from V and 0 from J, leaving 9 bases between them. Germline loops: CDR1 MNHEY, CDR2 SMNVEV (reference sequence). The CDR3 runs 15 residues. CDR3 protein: CASSFALDSYNEQFF. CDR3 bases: TGTGCCAGCAGTTTCGCACTGGACTCCTACAATGAGCAGTTCTTC.

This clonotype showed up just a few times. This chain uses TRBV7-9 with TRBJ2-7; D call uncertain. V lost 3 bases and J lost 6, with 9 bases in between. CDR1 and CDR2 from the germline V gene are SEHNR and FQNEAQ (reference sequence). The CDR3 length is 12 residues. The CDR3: CASSLGAPEQYF. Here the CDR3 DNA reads TGTGCCAGCAGCTTGGGTGCTCCCGAGCAGTACTTC.

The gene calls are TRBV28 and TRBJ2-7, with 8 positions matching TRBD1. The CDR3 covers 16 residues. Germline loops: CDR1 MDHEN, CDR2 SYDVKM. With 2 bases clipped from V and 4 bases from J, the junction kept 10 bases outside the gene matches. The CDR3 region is CASSLAGGQGEYEQYF. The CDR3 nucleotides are TGTGCCAGCAGTTTAGCAGGTGGACAGGGAGAATACGAGCAGTACTTC.

This CDR3 is CASSPYLSGMRRLGTQYF. DNA of the CDR3: TGTGCCAGCAGCCCATACCTTAGCGGGATGCGGCGTTTGGGGACCCAGTACTTC. The chain combines TRBV3-1 with TRBJ2-5; TRBD2 matches at 8 bases. V lost 4 bases and J lost 7; bases outside the gene matches: 20. Germline V lookup: CDR1 LGHDT, CDR2 YNNKEL (reference sequence). The CDR3 covers 18 residues.

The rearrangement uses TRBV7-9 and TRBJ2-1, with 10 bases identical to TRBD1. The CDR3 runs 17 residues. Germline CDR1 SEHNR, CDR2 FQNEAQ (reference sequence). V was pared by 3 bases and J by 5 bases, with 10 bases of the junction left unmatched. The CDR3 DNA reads TGTGCCAGCAGCTTGATGACAGGGGGCGCGGAAGACAATGAGCAGTTCTTC. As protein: CASSLMTGGAEDNEQFF.

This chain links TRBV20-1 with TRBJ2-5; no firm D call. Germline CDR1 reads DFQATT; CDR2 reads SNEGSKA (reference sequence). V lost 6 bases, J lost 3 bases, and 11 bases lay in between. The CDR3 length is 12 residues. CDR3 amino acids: CSALEAEETQYF. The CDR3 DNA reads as TGCAGTGCCCTAGAGGCGGAAGAGACCCAGTACTTC.

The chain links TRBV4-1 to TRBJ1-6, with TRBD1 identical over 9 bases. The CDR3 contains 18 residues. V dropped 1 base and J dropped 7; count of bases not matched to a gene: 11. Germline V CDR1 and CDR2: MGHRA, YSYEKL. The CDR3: CASSQASPGTGYNSPLHF. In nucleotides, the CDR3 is TGCGCCAGCAGCCAAGCCTCCCCCGGGACAGGGTACAATTCACCCCTCCACTTT.

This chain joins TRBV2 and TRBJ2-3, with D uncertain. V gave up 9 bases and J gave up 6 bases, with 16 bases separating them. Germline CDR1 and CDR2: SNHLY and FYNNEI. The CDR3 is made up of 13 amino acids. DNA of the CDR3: TGTGCCAGGTCCTCTCCATTGAGTGATACGCAGTATTTT. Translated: CARSSPLSDTQYF.

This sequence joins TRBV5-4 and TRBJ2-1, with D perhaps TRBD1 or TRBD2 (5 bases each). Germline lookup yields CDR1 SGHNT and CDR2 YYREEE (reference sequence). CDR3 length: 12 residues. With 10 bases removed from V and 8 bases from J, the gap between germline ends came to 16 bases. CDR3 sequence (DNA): TGTGCCGTTGTAGGGGCGGGTGATGAGCAGTTCTTC. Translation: CAVVGAGDEQFF.

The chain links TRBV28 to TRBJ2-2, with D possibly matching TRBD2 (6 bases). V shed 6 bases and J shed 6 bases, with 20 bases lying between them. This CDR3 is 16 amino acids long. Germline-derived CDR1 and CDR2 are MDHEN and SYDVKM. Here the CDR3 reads CASRQLTGVGSGELFF. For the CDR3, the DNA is TGTGCCAGCAGGCAACTCACGGGAGTAGGGTCCGGGGAGCTGTTTTTT.

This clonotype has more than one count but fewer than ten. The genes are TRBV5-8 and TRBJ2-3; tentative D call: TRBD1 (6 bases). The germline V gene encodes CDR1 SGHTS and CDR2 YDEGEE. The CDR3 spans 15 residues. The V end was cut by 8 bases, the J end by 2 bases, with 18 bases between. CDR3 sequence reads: CASKNRAGYTDTQYF. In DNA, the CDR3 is TGTGCCAGTAAAAACAGGGCCGGTTACACAGATACGCAGTATTTT.

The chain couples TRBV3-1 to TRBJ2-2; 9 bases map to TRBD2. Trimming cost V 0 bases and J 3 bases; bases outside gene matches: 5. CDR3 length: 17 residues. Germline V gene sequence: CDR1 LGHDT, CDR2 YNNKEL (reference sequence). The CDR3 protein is CASSQDGGGAYTGELFF. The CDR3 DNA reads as TGTGCCAGCAGCCAAGACGGCGGGGGGGCCTACACCGGGGAGCTGTTTTTT. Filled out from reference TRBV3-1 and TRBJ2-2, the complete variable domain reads DTAVSQTPKYLVTQMGNDKSIKCEQNLGHDTMYWYKQDSKKFLKIMFSYNNKELIINETVPNRFSPKSPDKAHLNLHINSLELGDSAVYFCASSQDGGGAYTGELFFGEGSRLTVL.

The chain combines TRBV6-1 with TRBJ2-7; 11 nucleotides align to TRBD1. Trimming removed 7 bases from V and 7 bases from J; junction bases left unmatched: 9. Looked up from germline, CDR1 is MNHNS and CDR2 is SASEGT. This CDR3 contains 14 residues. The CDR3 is CASKQDRGPGEQYV. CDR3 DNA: TGTGCCAGCAAACAGGACAGGGGGCCGGGTGAGCAGTACGTC.

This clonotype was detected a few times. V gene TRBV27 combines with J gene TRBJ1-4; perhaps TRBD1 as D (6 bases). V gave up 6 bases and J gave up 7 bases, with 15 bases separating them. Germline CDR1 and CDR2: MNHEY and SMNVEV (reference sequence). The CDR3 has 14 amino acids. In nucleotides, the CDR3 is TGTGCCAGCAGCCCCCGGGGGGCCGGTGAAAAACTGTTTTTT. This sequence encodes CASSPRGAGEKLFF.

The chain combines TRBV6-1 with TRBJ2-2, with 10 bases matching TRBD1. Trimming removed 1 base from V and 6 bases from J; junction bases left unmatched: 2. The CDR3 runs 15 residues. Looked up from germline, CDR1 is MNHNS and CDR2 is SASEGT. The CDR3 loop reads CASSEGQGASGELFF. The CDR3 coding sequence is TGTGCCAGCAGTGAAGGACAGGGGGCATCCGGGGAGCTGTTTTTT.

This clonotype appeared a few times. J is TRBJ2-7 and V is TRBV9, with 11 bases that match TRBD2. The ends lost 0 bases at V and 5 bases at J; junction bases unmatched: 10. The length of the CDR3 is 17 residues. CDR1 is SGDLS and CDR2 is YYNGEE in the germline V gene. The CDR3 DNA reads TGTGCCAGCAGCGTAGGAGGTAGCGGGAGGGCCGGTAACGAGCAGTACTTC. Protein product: CASSVGGSGRAGNEQYF.

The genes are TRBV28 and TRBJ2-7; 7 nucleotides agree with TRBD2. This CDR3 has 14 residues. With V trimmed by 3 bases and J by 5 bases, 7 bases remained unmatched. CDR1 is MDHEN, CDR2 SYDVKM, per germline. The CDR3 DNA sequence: TGTGCCAGCAGTTTTCTAGCGGAAGGAAACGAGCAGTACTTC. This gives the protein CASSFLAEGNEQYF. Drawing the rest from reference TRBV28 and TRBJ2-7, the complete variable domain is DVKVTQSSRYLVKRTGEKVFLECVQDMDHENMFWYRQDPGLGLRLIYFSYDVKMKEKGDIPEGYSVSREKKERFSLILESASTNQTSMYLCASSFLAEGNEQYFGPGTRLTVT.